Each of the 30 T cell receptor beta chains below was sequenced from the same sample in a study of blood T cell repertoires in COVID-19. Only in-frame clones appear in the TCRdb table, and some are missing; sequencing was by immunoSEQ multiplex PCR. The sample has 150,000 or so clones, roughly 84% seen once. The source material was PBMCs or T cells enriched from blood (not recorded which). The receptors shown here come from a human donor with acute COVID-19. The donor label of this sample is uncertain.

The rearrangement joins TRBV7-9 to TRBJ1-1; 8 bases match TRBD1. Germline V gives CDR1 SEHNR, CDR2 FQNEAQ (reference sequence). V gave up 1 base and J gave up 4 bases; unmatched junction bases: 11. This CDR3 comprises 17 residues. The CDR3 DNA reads TGTGCCAGCAGCTTAGTGGTCAGGGGGCTTGGGGGCACTGAAGCTTTCTTT. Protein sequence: CASSLVVRGLGGTEAFF.

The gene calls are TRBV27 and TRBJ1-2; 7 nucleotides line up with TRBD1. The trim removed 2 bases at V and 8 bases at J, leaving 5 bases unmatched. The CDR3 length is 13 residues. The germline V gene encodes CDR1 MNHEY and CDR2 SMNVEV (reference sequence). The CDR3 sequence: CASSLRDRGGYTF. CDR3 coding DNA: TGTGCCAGCAGTTTACGGGACAGAGGGGGCTACACCTTC.

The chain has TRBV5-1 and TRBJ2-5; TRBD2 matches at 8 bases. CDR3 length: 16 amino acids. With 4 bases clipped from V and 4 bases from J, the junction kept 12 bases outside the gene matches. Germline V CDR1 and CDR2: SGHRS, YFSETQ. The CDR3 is CASSPPSGGSSETQYF. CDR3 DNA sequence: TGCGCCAGCAGCCCGCCGAGCGGGGGATCTTCAGAGACCCAGTACTTC.

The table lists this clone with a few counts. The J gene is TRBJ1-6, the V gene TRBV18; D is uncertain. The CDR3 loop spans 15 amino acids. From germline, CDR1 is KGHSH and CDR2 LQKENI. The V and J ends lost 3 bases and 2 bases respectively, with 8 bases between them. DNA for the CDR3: TGTGCCAGCTCACCGGTCGGGGCCTATAATTCACCCCTCCACTTT. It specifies CASSPVGAYNSPLHF.

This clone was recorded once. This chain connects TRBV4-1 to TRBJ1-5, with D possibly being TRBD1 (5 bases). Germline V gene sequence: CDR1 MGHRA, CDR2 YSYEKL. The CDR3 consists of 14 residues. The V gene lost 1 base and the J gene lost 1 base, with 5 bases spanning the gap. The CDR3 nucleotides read TGCGCCAGCAGCCAAGCAGGGAGCAATCAGCCCCAGCATTTT. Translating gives CASSQAGSNQPQHF.

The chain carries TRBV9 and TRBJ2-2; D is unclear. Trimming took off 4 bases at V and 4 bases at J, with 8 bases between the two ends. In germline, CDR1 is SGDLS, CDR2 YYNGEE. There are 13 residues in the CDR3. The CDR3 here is CASSKPVTGELFF. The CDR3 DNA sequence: TGTGCCAGCAGCAAGCCCGTCACCGGGGAGCTGTTTTTT.

CDR3 amino acids: CASSSRHFTGGTDTQYF. DNA of the CDR3: TGTGCCAGCAGTTCCCGCCATTTTACGGGGGGCACAGATACGCAGTATTTT. This chain uses TRBV6-2 or TRBV6-3 with TRBJ2-3, with D tentatively TRBD2 (6 bases). The V end lost 4 bases, the J end lost 1 base, and 18 bases lay between the germline ends. Per the germline V gene, CDR1 is MNHEY and CDR2 is SVGEGT. This CDR3 region has 17 residues.

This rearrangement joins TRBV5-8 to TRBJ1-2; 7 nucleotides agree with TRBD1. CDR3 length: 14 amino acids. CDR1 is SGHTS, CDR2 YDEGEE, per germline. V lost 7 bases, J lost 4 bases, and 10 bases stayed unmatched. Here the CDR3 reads CASETGVLRYGYTF. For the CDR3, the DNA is TGTGCCAGCGAAACAGGGGTCCTTCGCTATGGCTACACCTTC.

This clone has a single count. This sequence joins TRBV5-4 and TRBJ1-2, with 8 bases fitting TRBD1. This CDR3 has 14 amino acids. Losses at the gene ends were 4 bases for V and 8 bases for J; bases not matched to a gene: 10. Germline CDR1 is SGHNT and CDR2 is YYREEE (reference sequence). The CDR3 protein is CASSRTGTGKGYTF. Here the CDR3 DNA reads TGTGCCAGCAGCCGGACTGGGACAGGAAAAGGCTACACCTTC.

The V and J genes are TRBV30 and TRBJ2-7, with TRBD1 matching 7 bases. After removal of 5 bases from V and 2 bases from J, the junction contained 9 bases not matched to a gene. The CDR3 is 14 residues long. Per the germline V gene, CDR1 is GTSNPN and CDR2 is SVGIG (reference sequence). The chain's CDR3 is CAWSGTVPTYEQYF. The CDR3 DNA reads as TGTGCCTGGTCCGGGACAGTGCCAACCTACGAGCAGTACTTC.

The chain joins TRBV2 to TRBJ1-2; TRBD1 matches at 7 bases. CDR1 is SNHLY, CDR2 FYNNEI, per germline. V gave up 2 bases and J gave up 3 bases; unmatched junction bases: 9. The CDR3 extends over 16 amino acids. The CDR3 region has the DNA TGTGCCAGCAGTGAACCGACCCTCACAGGGGACTATGGCTACACCTTC. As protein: CASSEPTLTGDYGYTF.

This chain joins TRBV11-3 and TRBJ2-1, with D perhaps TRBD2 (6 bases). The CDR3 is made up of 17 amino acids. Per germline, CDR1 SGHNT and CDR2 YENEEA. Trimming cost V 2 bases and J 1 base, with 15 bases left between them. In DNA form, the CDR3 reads TGTGCCAGCAGCTTAAACGTGGCCGCGGGGTCCTACAATGAGCAGTTCTTC. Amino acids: CASSLNVAAGSYNEQFF.

CDR3 in DNA: TGTGCCGCCAGCCCGGACAGGGGATGGGGCACTGAAGCTTTCTTT. It codes for CAASPDRGWGTEAFF. This chain links TRBV7-9 with TRBJ1-1, with 9 positions matching TRBD1. Germline CDR1 reads SEHNR; CDR2 reads FQNEAQ (reference sequence). This CDR3 spans 15 amino acids. The V and J ends lost 11 bases and 4 bases, in that order; junction bases with no gene match: 14.

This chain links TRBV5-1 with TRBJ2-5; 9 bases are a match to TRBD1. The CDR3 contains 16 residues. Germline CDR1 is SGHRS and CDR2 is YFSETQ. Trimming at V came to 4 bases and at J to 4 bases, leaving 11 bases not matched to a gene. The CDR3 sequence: CASSAAGTGSRETQYF. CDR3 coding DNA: TGCGCCAGCAGCGCCGCCGGGACAGGGAGTCGAGAGACCCAGTACTTC.

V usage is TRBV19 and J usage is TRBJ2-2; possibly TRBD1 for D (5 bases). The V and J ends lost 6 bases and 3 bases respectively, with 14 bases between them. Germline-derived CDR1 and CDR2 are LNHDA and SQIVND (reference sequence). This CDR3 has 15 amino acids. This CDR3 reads CASSKLDRDTGELFF. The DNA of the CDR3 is TGTGCCAGTAGCAAACTCGACAGAGACACCGGGGAGCTGTTTTTT.

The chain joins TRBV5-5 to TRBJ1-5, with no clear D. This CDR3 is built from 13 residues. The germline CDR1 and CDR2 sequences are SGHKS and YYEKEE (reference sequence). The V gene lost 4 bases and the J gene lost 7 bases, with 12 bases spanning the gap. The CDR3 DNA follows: TGTGCCAGCAGCACCCGGTTGCTCCAGCCCCAGCATTTT. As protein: CASSTRLLQPQHF.

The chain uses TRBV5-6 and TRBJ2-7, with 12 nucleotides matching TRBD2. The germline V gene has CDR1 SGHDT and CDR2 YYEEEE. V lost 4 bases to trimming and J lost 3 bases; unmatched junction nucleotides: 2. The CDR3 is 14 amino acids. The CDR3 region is CASSATSGGYEQYF. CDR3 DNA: TGTGCCAGCAGCGCGACTAGCGGGGGCTACGAGCAGTACTTC. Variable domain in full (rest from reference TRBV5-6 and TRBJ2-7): DAGVTQSPTHLIKTRGQQVTLRCSPKSGHDTVSWYQQALGQGPQFIFQYYEEEERQRGNFPDRFSGHQFPNYSSELNVNALLLGDSALYLCASSATSGGYEQYFGPGTRLTVT.

CDR3 sequence: CASSPGSTMNTEAFF. CDR3 in DNA: TGTGCCAGCAGCCCCGGGTCCACCATGAACACTGAAGCTTTCTTT. The chain couples TRBV3-1 (or the pseudogene TRBV3-2) to TRBJ1-1; no definite D call. This CDR3 has 15 residues. Trimming took off 4 bases at V and 0 bases at J, with 12 bases between the two ends. Per the germline V gene, CDR1 is LGHDT and CDR2 is YNNKEL (reference sequence).

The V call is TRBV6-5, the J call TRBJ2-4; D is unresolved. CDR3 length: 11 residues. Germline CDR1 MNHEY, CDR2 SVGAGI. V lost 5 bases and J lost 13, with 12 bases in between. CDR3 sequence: CASSMTPVQYF. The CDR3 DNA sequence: TGTGCCAGCAGTATGACACCGGTCCAGTACTTC.

The CDR3 DNA reads as TGCGCCAGCAGTCAATCCCCAGGTCGGGGTTCAGGCTATGGCTACACCTTC. As protein: CASSQSPGRGSGYGYTF. V is TRBV23-1 and J is TRBJ1-2; D remains unclear. TRBV23-1 is recorded as an ORF, its role being uncertain. This CDR3 spans 17 amino acids. V lost 0 bases to trimming and J lost 4 bases, with 18 bases between them.

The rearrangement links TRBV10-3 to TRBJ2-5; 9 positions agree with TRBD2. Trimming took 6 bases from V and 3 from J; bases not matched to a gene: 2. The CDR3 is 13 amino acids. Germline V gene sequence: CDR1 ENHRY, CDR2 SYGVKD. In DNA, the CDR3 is TGTGCCATCAGGGGCGGGGGGGAAGAGACCCAGTACTTC. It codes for CAIRGGGEETQYF.

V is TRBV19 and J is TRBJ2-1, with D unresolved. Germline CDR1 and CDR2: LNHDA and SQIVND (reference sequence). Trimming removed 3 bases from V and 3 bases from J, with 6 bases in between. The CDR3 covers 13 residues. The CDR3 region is CASSMASYNEQFF. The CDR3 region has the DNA TGTGCCAGTAGTATGGCCAGCTACAATGAGCAGTTCTTC.

This CDR3 is CRVELVHEQYF. Here the CDR3 DNA reads TGCAGAGTAGAATTAGTCCACGAGCAGTACTTC. The rearrangement links TRBV20-1 to TRBJ2-7; D is ambiguous. The V gene's germline CDR1 is DFQATT and CDR2 SNEGSKA (reference sequence). CDR3 size: 11 residues.

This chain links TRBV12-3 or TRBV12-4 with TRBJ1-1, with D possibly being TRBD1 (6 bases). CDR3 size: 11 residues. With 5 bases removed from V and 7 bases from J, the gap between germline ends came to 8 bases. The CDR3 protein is CASSRTVEAFF. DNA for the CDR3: TGTGCCAGCAGTCGGACAGTTGAAGCTTTCTTT.

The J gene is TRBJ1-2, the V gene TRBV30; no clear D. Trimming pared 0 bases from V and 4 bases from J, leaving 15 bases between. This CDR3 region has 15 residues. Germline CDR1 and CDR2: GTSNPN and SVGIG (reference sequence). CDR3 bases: TGTGCCTGGAGTGTTTCCGTGGCAACCCGCTATGGCTACACCTTC. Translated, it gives CAWSVSVATRYGYTF.

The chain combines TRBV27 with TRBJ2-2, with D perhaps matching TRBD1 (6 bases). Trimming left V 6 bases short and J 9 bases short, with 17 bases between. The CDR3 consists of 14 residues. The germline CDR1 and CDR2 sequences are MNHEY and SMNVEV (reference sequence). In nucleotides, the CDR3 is TGTGCCAGCAGCGCTACAGGGAATCTCAGGGAGCTGTTTTTT. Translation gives CASSATGNLRELFF.

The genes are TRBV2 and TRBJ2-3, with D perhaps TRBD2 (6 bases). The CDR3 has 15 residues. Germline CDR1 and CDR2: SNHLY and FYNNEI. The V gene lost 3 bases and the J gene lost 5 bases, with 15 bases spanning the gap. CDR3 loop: CASSDSLGGRDTQYF. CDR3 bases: TGTGCCAGCAGTGACTCCCTCGGGGGTAGAGATACGCAGTATTTT.

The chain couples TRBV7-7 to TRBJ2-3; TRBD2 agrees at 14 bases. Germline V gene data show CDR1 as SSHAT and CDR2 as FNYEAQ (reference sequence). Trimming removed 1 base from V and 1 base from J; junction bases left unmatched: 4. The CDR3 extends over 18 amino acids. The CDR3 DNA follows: TGTGCCAGCAGCTTAGGACTAGCGGGGGGGGAGGGCACAGATACGCAGTATTTT. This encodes CASSLGLAGGEGTDTQYF.

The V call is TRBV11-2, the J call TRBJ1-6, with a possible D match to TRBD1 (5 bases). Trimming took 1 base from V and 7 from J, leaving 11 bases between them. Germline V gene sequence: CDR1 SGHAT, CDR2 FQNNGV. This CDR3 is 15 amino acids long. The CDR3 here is CASSLASGDNSPLHF. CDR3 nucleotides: TGTGCCAGCAGCTTAGCGTCGGGGGACAATTCACCCCTCCACTTT.

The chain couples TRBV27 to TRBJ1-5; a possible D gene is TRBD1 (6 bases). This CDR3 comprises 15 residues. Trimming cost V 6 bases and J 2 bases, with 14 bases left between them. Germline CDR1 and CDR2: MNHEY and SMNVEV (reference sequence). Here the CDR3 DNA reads TGTGCCAGCAGCACGGACAGATCTGGCAATCAGCCCCAGCATTTT. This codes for CASSTDRSGNQPQHF.